This TCR beta chain was observed in a study of CD8 T cells in Susac syndrome. In the case of this clonotype: Germline and junction disagree at one end, which may indicate a read error.

Random hexamers served to reverse transcribe about 0.5 to 1 ug RNA. TCRdb used MiXCR to reprocess the immunoSEQ multiplex PCR reads, holding one entry per CDR3 protein. The table has 200,000 or so distinct CDR3 sequences, 95% seen once. The clonotype was recovered from a human donor with Susac syndrome. The sample was CD8+ T cells from PBMCs.

CDR3 sequence: CASSQGTSGYEQYF. CDR3 sequence (DNA): TGTGCTAGCAGCCAAGGGACTAGTGGCTACGAGCAGTACTTC. The chain has TRBV4-1 and TRBJ2-7, with 8 bases lining up with TRBD2. The CDR3 has 14 amino acids. Germline CDR1 and CDR2: MGHRA and YSYEKL.